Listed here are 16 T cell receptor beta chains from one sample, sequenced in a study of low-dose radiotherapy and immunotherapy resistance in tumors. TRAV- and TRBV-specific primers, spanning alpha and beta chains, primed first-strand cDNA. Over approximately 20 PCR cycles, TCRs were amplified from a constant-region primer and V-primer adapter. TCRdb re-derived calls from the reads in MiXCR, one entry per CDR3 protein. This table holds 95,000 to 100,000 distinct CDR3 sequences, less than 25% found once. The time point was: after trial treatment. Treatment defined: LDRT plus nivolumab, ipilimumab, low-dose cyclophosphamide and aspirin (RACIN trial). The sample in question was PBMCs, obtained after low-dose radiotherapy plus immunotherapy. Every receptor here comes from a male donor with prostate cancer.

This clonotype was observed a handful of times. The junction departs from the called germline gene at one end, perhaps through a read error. The CDR3 sequence is CASSLRSGANYGYTF. In DNA form, the CDR3 reads TGTGCCAGCAGCTTGCGATCAGGGGCTAACTATGGCTACACCTTC. J is TRBJ1-2 and V is TRBV5-3, with a tentative D call TRBD1 (6 bases). TRBV5-3 is placed among ORFs of uncertain function. The length of the CDR3 is 15 residues.

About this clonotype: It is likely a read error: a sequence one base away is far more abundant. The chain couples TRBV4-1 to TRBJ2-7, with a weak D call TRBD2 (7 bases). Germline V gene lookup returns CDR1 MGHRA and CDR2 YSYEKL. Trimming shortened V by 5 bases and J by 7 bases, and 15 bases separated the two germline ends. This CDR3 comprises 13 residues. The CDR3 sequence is CASSGGGANEQYF. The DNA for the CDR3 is TGCGCCAGCAGCGGTGGGGGGGCCAATGAGCAGTACTTC.

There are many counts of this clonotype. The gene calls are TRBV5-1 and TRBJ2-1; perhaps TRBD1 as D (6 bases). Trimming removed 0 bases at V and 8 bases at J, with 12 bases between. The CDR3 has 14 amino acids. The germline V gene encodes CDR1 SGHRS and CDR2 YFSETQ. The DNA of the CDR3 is TGCGCCAGCAGCTTGGGGGCAGGGGCTGATGAGCAGTTCTTC. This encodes CASSLGAGADEQFF.

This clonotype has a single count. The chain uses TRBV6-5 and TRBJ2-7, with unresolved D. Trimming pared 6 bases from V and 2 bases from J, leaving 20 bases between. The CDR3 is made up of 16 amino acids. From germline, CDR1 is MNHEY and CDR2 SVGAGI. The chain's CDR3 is CASSPSIGYHPYEQYF. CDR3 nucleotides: TGTGCCAGCAGCCCGTCGATTGGGTACCACCCCTACGAGCAGTACTTC.

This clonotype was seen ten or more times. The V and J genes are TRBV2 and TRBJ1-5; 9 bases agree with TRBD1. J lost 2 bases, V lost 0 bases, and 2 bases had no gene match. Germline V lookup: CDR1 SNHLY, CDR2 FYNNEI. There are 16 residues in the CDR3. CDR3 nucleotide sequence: TGTGCCAGCAGTGAAGCGGGACAGGGCGGCAATCAGCCCCAGCATTTT. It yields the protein CASSEAGQGGNQPQHF.

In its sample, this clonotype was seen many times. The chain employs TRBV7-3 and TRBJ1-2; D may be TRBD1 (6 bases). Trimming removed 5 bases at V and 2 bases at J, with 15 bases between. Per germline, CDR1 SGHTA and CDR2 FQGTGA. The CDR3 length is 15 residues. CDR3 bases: TGTGCCAGCAGCCCCGGTCCGGACAGCAACTATGGCTACACCTTC. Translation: CASSPGPDSNYGYTF.

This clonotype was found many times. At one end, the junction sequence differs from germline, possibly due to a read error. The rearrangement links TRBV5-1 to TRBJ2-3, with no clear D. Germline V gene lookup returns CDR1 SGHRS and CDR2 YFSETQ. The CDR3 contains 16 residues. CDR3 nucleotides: TGTGCCAGCAGCTTGGACGGCCAGAGGCTCACAGATACGCAGTATTTT. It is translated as CASSLDGQRLTDTQYF.

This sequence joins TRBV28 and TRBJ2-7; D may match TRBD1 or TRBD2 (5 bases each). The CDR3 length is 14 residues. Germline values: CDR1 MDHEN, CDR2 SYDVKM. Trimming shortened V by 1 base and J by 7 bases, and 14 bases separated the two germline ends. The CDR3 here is CASSLYAGTREQYF. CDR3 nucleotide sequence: TGTGCCAGCAGTTTATACGCAGGGACGAGGGAGCAGTACTTC.

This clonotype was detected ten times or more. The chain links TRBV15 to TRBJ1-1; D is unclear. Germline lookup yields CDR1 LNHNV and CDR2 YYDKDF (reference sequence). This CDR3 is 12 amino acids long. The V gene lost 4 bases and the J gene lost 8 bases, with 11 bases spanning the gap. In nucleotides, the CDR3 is TGTGCCACCAGCAAGGGCAGTCAAGAAGCTTTCTTT. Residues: CATSKGSQEAFF. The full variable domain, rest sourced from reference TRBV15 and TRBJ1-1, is DAMVIQNPRYQVTQFGKPVTLSCSQTLNHNVMYWYQQKSSQAPKLLFHYYDKDFNNEADTPDNFQSRRPNTSFCFLDIRSPGLGDTAMYLCATSKGSQEAFFGQGTRLTVV.

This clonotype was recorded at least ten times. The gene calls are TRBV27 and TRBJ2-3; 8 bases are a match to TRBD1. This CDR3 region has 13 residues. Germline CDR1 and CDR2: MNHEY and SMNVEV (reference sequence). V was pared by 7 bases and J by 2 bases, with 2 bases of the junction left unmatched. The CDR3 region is CASKGQDTDTQYF. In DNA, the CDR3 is TGTGCCAGCAAGGGACAGGACACAGATACGCAGTATTTT.

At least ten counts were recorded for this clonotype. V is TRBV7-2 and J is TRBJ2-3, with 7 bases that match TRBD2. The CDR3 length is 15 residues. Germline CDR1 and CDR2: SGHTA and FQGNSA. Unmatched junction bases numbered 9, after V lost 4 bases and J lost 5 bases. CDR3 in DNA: TGTGCCAGCAGCTCCACTAGGTCGGGGGGAGATACGCAGTATTTT. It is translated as CASSSTRSGGDTQYF. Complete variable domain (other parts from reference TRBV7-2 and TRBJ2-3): GAGVSQSPSNKVTEKGKDVELRCDPISGHTALYWYRQSLGQGLEFLIYFQGNSAPDKSGLPSDRFSAERTGGSVSTLTIQRTQQEDSAVYLCASSSTRSGGDTQYFGPGTRLTVL.

For the CDR3, the DNA is TGTGCCAGCAGGCCCGAAACAGGGCGGTATCAGCCCCAGCATTTT. Translated: CASRPETGRYQPQHF. The chain uses TRBV28 and TRBJ1-5; tentatively, D is TRBD1 (6 bases). This CDR3 is built from 15 residues. Germline lookup yields CDR1 MDHEN and CDR2 SYDVKM. With 6 bases removed from V and 5 bases from J, the gap between germline ends came to 17 bases.

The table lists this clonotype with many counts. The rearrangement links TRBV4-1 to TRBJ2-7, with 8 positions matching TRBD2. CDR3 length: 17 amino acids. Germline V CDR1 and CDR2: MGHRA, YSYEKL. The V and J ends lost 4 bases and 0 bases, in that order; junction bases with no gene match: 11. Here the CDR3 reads CASSPPGGRAGSYEQYF. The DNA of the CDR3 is TGCGCCAGCAGCCCGCCGGGGGGGCGGGCAGGCTCCTACGAGCAGTACTTC.

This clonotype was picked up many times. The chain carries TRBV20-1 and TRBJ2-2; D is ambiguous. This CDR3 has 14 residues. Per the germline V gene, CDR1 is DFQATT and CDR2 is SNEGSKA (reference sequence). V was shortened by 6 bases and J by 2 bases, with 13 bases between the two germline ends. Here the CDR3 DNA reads TGCAGTGCGTTCCATAACGCAAACACCGGGGAGCTGTTTTTT. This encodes CSAFHNANTGELFF.

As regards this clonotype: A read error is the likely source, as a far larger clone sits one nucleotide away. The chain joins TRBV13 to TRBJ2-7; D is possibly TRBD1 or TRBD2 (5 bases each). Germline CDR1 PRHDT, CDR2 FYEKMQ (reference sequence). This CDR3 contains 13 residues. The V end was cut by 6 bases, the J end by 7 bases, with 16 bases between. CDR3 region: CASRGRPTGEQYF. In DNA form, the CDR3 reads TGTGCCAGCAGGGGACGGCCAACGGGGGAGCAGTACTTC.

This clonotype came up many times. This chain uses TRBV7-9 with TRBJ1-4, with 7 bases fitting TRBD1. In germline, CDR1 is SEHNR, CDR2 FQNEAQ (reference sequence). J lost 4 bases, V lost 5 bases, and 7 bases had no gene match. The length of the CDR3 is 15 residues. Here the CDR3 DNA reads TGTGCCAGCAGCCCAGGGACAGTACTTAATGAAAAACTGTTTTTT. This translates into CASSPGTVLNEKLFF.